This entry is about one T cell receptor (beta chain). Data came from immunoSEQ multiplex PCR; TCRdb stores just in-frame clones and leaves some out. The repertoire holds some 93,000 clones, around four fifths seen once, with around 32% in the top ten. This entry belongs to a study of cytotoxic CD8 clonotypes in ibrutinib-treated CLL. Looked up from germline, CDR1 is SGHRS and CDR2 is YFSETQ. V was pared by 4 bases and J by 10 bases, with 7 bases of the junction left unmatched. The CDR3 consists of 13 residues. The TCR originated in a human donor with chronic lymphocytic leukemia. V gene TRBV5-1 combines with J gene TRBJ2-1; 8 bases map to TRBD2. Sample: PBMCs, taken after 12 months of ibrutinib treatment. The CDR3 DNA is TGCGCCAGCAGCCTCCCGGGGGGGTCAGAGCAGTTCTTC. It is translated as CASSLPGGSEQFF.